A single sample is the source of the 16 T cell receptor beta chains below, sequenced in a study of blood T cell repertoires in COVID-19. The table came from immunoSEQ multiplex PCR; TCRdb's copy has only in-frame clones and leaves some out. The sample shows 150,000 to 190,000 clones, roughly 72% of them seen only once. Sequenced: peripheral blood. These TCRs come from an elderly woman with acute or convalescent COVID-19.

On this clone: This sample also contains other DNA sequences that code for the same CDR3. This chain joins TRBV3-1 (or the pseudogene TRBV3-2) and TRBJ1-2; 7 bases line up with TRBD1. Germline trimming cut 4 bases from V and 0 bases from J; bases unmatched to any gene: 2. The CDR3 has 14 amino acids. CDR1 and CDR2 (germline): LGHDT, YNNKEL (reference sequence). CDR3 amino acids: CASSRGQTNYGYTF. Written as DNA, the CDR3 is TGTGCCAGCAGCCGGGGACAGACTAACTATGGCTACACCTTC.

This clone has only one observation. The gene calls are TRBV5-4 and TRBJ2-5, with 7 nucleotides matching TRBD2. V lost 0 bases, J lost 5 bases, and 7 bases stayed unmatched. The CDR3 runs to 15 residues. Germline assignment: CDR1 SGHNT and CDR2 YYREEE (reference sequence). The CDR3 DNA reads TGTGCCAGCAGCTTGGTGGCTAGCGGCGGGGAGACCCAGTACTTC. This gives the protein CASSLVASGGETQYF.

The chain is built from TRBV5-1 and TRBJ2-3; possibly TRBD1 for D (5 bases). The germline V gene encodes CDR1 SGHRS and CDR2 YFSETQ. V lost 6 bases to trimming and J lost 8 bases, with 22 bases between them. CDR3 length: 15 residues. CDR3 amino acids: CASMPDRPLKVTQYF. DNA of the CDR3: TGCGCCAGCATGCCCGACAGACCGTTAAAAGTTACGCAGTATTTT. The entire variable domain, with the rest obtained from reference TRBV5-1 and TRBJ2-3, is as follows: KAGVTQTPRYLIKTRGQQVTLSCSPISGHRSVSWYQQTPGQGLQFLFEYFSETQRNKGNFPGRFSGRQFSNSRSEMNVSTLELGDSALYLCASMPDRPLKVTQYFGPGTRLTVL.

The chain has TRBV6-2 or TRBV6-3 and TRBJ1-6; the match to TRBD1 covers 8 bases. Germline V gives CDR1 MNHEY, CDR2 SVGEGT. This CDR3 region has 15 residues. V gave up 4 bases and J gave up 11 bases; unmatched junction bases: 10. The CDR3 DNA sequence: TGTGCCAGCAGTTCCCTCGACAGGGGTTGGACACCCCTCCACTTT. Protein product: CASSSLDRGWTPLHF.

This chain connects TRBV3-1 (or the pseudogene TRBV3-2) to TRBJ2-7, with TRBD2 as a possible D gene (5 bases). The CDR3 is made up of 17 amino acids. V was shortened by 0 bases and J by 0 bases, with 15 bases between the two germline ends. Per the germline V gene, CDR1 is LGHDT and CDR2 is YNNKEL (reference sequence). The CDR3 DNA is TGTGCCAGCAGCCAAGAAATGGGCGGTAGCGTCTCCTACGAGCAGTACTTC. Translation: CASSQEMGGSVSYEQYF.

V and J are TRBV11-2 and TRBJ1-1, with 9 positions matching TRBD1. Germline CDR1 SGHAT, CDR2 FQNNGV. This CDR3 has 16 amino acids. V was pared by 2 bases and J by 5 bases, with 9 bases of the junction left unmatched. The DNA for the CDR3 is TGTGCCAGCAGCTTAAGGGACAGGGCGGAGGGTACTGAAGCTTTCTTT. Amino acid sequence: CASSLRDRAEGTEAFF.

V gene TRBV27 combines with J gene TRBJ2-1; 12 nucleotides align to TRBD2. Germline assignment: CDR1 MNHEY and CDR2 SMNVEV (reference sequence). This CDR3 region has 15 residues. The trim removed 6 bases at V and 9 bases at J, leaving 9 bases unmatched. CDR3 sequence reads: CASRPASGREGEQFF. In DNA, the CDR3 is TGTGCCAGCAGACCGGCTAGCGGGAGGGAGGGTGAGCAGTTCTTC.

This clone occurred once. The V gene is TRBV20-1, the J gene TRBJ1-6; a weak D match, TRBD1 (5 bases). Germline lookup yields CDR1 DFQATT and CDR2 SNEGSKA (reference sequence). Trimming removed 3 bases at V and 4 bases at J, with 16 bases between. The CDR3 loop spans 16 amino acids. The CDR3 DNA follows: TGCAGTGCTAGTGGTCGTGTGCAGGGATATAATTCACCCCTCCACTTT. This sequence encodes CSASGRVQGYNSPLHF.

This chain joins TRBV6-5 and TRBJ1-2; D possibly corresponds to TRBD1 (6 bases). From germline, CDR1 is MNHEY and CDR2 SVGAGI. The CDR3 contains 13 residues. V was cut by 0 bases and J by 8 bases, with 10 bases left in between. This CDR3 reads CASSYSRGPGYTF. DNA of the CDR3: TGTGCCAGCAGTTACTCCAGGGGTCCGGGCTACACCTTC.

This clone qualifies as large. The CDR3 DNA sequence: TGTGCCAGCAGTAAAAAAACCGGGACAGCCTATGGCTACACCTTC. Encoded protein: CASSKKTGTAYGYTF. The chain couples TRBV6-5 to TRBJ1-2; 7 bases align to TRBD1. The length of the CDR3 is 15 residues. After removal of 5 bases from V and 4 bases from J, the junction contained 10 bases not matched to a gene. Germline lookup yields CDR1 MNHEY and CDR2 SVGAGI.

The chain joins TRBV11-2 to TRBJ1-5; the match to TRBD1 covers 9 bases. The germline CDR1 and CDR2 sequences are SGHAT and FQNNGV. The V gene end was trimmed by 2 bases and the J gene end by 9 bases; junction bases not matched to a gene: 8. The CDR3 consists of 15 residues. The CDR3 DNA reads TGTGCCAGCAGCTTAACGGGACAGGGTCCATCGCCCCAGCATTTT. It encodes CASSLTGQGPSPQHF.

This chain links TRBV4-1 with TRBJ1-4, with D unclear. This CDR3 spans 16 amino acids. Germline CDR1 MGHRA, CDR2 YSYEKL. Trimming left V 1 base short and J 10 bases short, with 19 bases between. CDR3: CASSQGEGSAGGKLFF. CDR3 nucleotides: TGCGCCAGCAGCCAAGGGGAGGGTTCGGCGGGCGGAAAACTGTTTTTT.

V gene TRBV6-5 combines with J gene TRBJ2-7; a possible D gene is TRBD2 (6 bases). The CDR3 extends over 14 amino acids. Trimming cost V 0 bases and J 5 bases, with 11 bases left between them. Germline values: CDR1 MNHEY, CDR2 SVGAGI. The CDR3, as DNA: TGTGCCAGCAGTTACTCACCCGGGAGACACGAGCAGTACTTC. It specifies CASSYSPGRHEQYF.

The chain combines TRBV5-5 with TRBJ1-5, with 7 bases fitting TRBD1. After removal of 4 bases from V and 5 bases from J, the junction contained 3 bases not matched to a gene. Germline CDR1 reads SGHKS; CDR2 reads YYEKEE (reference sequence). The CDR3 contains 13 residues. The CDR3 nucleotides read TGTGCCAGCAGCGTAGACAGGGATCAGCCCCAGCATTTT. The encoded protein is CASSVDRDQPQHF.

The V call is TRBV5-6, the J call TRBJ1-1, with 8 positions matching TRBD1. Germline V gene data show CDR1 as SGHDT and CDR2 as YYEEEE. V trimming: 3 bases; J trimming: 5 bases; junction bases outside the gene matches: 12. This CDR3 spans 16 amino acids. The CDR3 protein is CASSSTTDRVWTEAFF. For the CDR3, the DNA is TGTGCCAGCAGCTCCACTACGGACAGGGTGTGGACTGAAGCTTTCTTT. The full variable domain, completed using reference TRBV5-6 and TRBJ1-1, is DAGVTQSPTHLIKTRGQQVTLRCSPKSGHDTVSWYQQALGQGPQFIFQYYEEEERQRGNFPDRFSGHQFPNYSSELNVNALLLGDSALYLCASSSTTDRVWTEAFFGQGTRLTVV.

The chain has TRBV18 and TRBJ1-4, with D possibly being TRBD1 (5 bases). The CDR3 length is 14 residues. Trimming removed 6 bases from V and 5 bases from J, with 13 bases in between. Germline CDR1 and CDR2: KGHSH and LQKENI. The CDR3 is CASSPWGENEKLFF. The CDR3 nucleotides are TGTGCCAGCTCTCCTTGGGGGGAGAATGAAAAACTGTTTTTT. The whole variable domain, remainder taken from reference TRBV18 and TRBJ1-4, is NAGVMQNPRHLVRRRGQEARLRCSPMKGHSHVYWYRQLPEEGLKFMVYLQKENIIDESGMPKERFSAEFPKEGPSILRIQQVVRGDSAAYFCASSPWGENEKLFFGSGTQLSVL.